This TCR beta chain was sequenced for a study of shared clonotypes between healthy human individuals. The V and J ends lost 2 bases and 11 bases respectively, with 15 bases between them. The CDR3 loop spans 14 amino acids. Germline CDR1 is MDHEN and CDR2 is SYDVKM. Data came from immunoSEQ multiplex PCR; TCRdb stores just in-frame clones and leaves some out. Seen here are 2.3 million or so clones, 85% to 95% observed once, and the top ten hold about 0.39%. This chain joins TRBV28 and TRBJ1-4; D uncertain. The source of this sequence is a man aged 18-30 years in good health. Some clones in this sample may be carry-over from other donors' samples. The sample taken for sequencing was naive CD4+ T cells from PBMCs. As to subset: CD45RA+ positively selected. The CDR3 DNA reads TGTGCCAGCAGTTTAGGGGTACTCGGAGGGAAACTGTTTTTT. This gives the protein CASSLGVLGGKLFF.